The clone carrying this T cell receptor beta chain was recorded only once. The sample originates from a study of blood T cell repertoires in COVID-19. Study information: Acute-phase and convalescent COVID-19 samples originated in the United States, Italy and Spain. Sample material is recorded as cDNA or gDNA derived from T cells, B-cell-depleted T cells, or PBMCs.

Original processing notes: Reference gene primers were amplified, and this amplification served to estimate nucleated cell counts. Assay used: immunoSEQ multiplex PCR; TCRdb lists only in-frame clones, some missing. The V and J calls and clone size were taken over from that table, and D and trimming were inferred from the DNA. This sample has just over 300,000 clones, with 85% to 90% found just once. The CDR3 covers 13 residues. The germline gives CDR1 LNHDA, CDR2 SQIVND (reference sequence). V gave up 7 bases and J gave up 1 base, with 8 bases separating them. The Seattle site enrolled patients during active infection and followed them longitudinally.

The sample was peripheral blood. This chain connects TRBV19 to TRBJ1-5; a weak D match, TRBD1 (6 bases). This receptor was taken from a woman under 40 with COVID-19, enrolled during active disease. This chain's CDR3 is CASNQGSNQPQHF. DNA for the CDR3: TGTGCCAGTAACCAGGGGAGCAATCAGCCCCAGCATTTT.